One sample yielded the 28 T cell receptor beta chains listed below, sequenced in a study of cytomegalovirus exposure and HLA in healthy donors. Sequencing was performed with immunoSEQ multiplex PCR; in TCRdb, only in-frame clones are kept and a portion is missing. The table includes about 160,000 clones, 75% to 90% detected once. Sequencing was performed on PBMCs. The receptor source for this set is a woman aged 18-29 years in good health and CMV-seronegative.

The chain joins TRBV9 to TRBJ2-3; unclear D gene. V was pared by 0 bases and J by 2 bases, with 13 bases between. The CDR3 loop spans 16 amino acids. Germline-derived CDR1 and CDR2 are SGDLS and YYNGEE. This CDR3 reads CASSVDGGGNTDTQYF. In DNA, the CDR3 is TGTGCCAGCAGCGTAGACGGCGGCGGAAACACAGATACGCAGTATTTT. The entire variable domain, with the rest obtained from reference TRBV9 and TRBJ2-3, is as follows: DSGVTQTPKHLITATGQRVTLRCSPRSGDLSVYWYQQSLDQGLQFLIQYYNGEERAKGNILERFSAQQFPDLHSELNLSSLELGDSALYFCASSVDGGGNTDTQYFGPGTRLTVL.

The gene calls are TRBV18 and TRBJ1-5, with 7 bases aligning to TRBD1. The CDR3 consists of 15 residues. Trimming took 5 bases from V and 2 from J; bases not matched to a gene: 6. Germline loops: CDR1 KGHSH, CDR2 LQKENI. CDR3 sequence: CASSDSQGGNQPQHF. The CDR3 coding sequence is TGTGCCAGCTCAGATAGCCAGGGGGGCAATCAGCCCCAGCATTTT.

This chain joins TRBV11-2 and TRBJ1-2; D is uncertain. The CDR3 has 15 amino acids. The germline V gene encodes CDR1 SGHAT and CDR2 FQNNGV. V lost 1 base to trimming and J lost 2 bases, with 11 bases between them. The CDR3 DNA sequence: TGTGCCAGCAGCTTAGTTGGAGGAGTGAACTATGGCTACACCTTC. It encodes CASSLVGGVNYGYTF.

This clone has only one observation. This chain uses TRBV18 with TRBJ2-3; TRBD2 aligns across 9 bases. J was trimmed by 0 bases and V by 0 bases; bases with no gene match: 10. The germline V gene has CDR1 KGHSH and CDR2 LQKENI. CDR3 length: 19 amino acids. CDR3 residues: CASSPPHSGGSSSTDTQYF. CDR3 coding DNA: TGTGCCAGCTCACCACCCCATAGCGGGGGCTCGTCTAGCACAGATACGCAGTATTTT.

This chain connects TRBV10-1 to TRBJ2-7; TRBD1 agrees at 7 bases. CDR3 length equals 12 residues. The germline CDR1 and CDR2 sequences are WNHNN and SYGVQD (reference sequence). The trim removed 2 bases at V and 12 bases at J, leaving 7 bases unmatched. CDR3 amino acids: CASSEGTRDRYF. CDR3 DNA: TGCGCCAGCAGTGAGGGGACCCGGGACAGGTACTTC.

This clone occurred a few times. This chain uses TRBV7-3 with TRBJ2-6; 9 bases are shared with TRBD1. The CDR3 consists of 19 residues. Trimming cost V 5 bases and J 4 bases; bases outside gene matches: 15. From germline, CDR1 is SGHTA and CDR2 FQGTGA. The CDR3 DNA reads TGTGCCAGCAGCCCCCCGGGACAGGGATCCAGCTTCGGGGCCAACGTCCTGACTTTC. Translated, it gives CASSPPGQGSSFGANVLTF.

The CDR3: CASSGRDRRGPSDYGYTF. The DNA for the CDR3 is TGTGCCAGCAGTGGACGGGACAGACGAGGACCGTCCGACTATGGCTACACCTTC. This chain links TRBV6-1 with TRBJ1-2; TRBD1 aligns across 7 bases. CDR1 and CDR2 from the germline V gene are MNHNS and SASEGT. This CDR3 is 18 amino acids long. J gave up 3 bases and V 4 bases, and 17 bases lay outside the gene matches.

The genes are TRBV27 and TRBJ1-1, with a tentative D call TRBD1 (6 bases). V was trimmed by 6 bases and J by 3 bases, leaving 23 bases between them. From germline, CDR1 is MNHEY and CDR2 SMNVEV (reference sequence). The CDR3 is 17 amino acids. The CDR3 reads CASSLTGSVGWDTEAFF. The DNA of the CDR3 is TGTGCCAGCAGCCTCACAGGGTCCGTGGGTTGGGACACTGAAGCTTTCTTT.

CDR3 region: CAWSVTGINYGYTF. CDR3 DNA sequence: TGTGCCTGGAGTGTAACGGGGATTAACTATGGCTACACCTTC. The chain joins TRBV30 to TRBJ1-2; D gene ambiguous. Deletions cut 0 bases from V and 1 base from J, with 9 bases between. Germline CDR1 and CDR2: GTSNPN and SVGIG (reference sequence). This CDR3 has 14 amino acids.

The gene calls are TRBV6-1 and TRBJ2-7; 7 nucleotides agree with TRBD1. This CDR3 has 15 amino acids. The V gene end was trimmed by 0 bases and the J gene end by 5 bases; junction bases not matched to a gene: 7. Germline assignment: CDR1 MNHNS and CDR2 SASEGT. CDR3 coding DNA: TGTGCCAGCAGTGAAGCACAGGGGTTGGCGAACGAGCAGTACTTC. Translated, it gives CASSEAQGLANEQYF.

V usage is TRBV5-8 and J usage is TRBJ1-5; D possibly corresponds to TRBD1 (5 bases). The V and J ends lost 0 bases and 4 bases respectively, with 11 bases between them. The germline CDR1 and CDR2 sequences are SGHTS and YDEGEE. The CDR3 runs 15 residues. The CDR3 protein is CASSLVTGTNQPQHF. CDR3 in DNA: TGTGCCAGCAGCTTGGTTACAGGTACAAATCAGCCCCAGCATTTT. Supplemented by reference TRBV5-8 and TRBJ1-5, the full variable domain reads EAGVTQSPTHLIKTRGQQATLRCSPISGHTSVYWYQQALGLGLQFLLWYDEGEERNRGNFPPRFSGRQFPNYSSELNVNALELEDSALYLCASSLVTGTNQPQHFGDGTRLSIL.

The chain employs TRBV15 and TRBJ2-5; 7 nucleotides line up with TRBD1. CDR1 LNHNV and CDR2 YYDKDF come from the germline V gene (reference sequence). CDR3 length: 13 residues. V was pared by 7 bases and J by 7 bases, with 9 bases of the junction left unmatched. In nucleotides, the CDR3 is TGTGCCACCACTACGACAGGGTTAGGGACCCAGTACTTC. This codes for CATTTTGLGTQYF.

This clone was observed a few times. The V call is TRBV27, the J call TRBJ2-2, with 7 nucleotides matching TRBD1. Trimming cost V 2 bases and J 2 bases; bases outside gene matches: 2. Per the germline V gene, CDR1 is MNHEY and CDR2 is SMNVEV (reference sequence). The CDR3 has 15 amino acids. The CDR3 is CASSLGTVNTGELFF. For the CDR3, the DNA is TGTGCCAGCAGTTTAGGGACAGTTAACACCGGGGAGCTGTTTTTT.

V and J are TRBV5-4 and TRBJ2-1; TRBD1 matches at 7 bases. The CDR3 is made up of 17 amino acids. With 4 bases clipped from V and 9 bases from J, the junction kept 19 bases outside the gene matches. Germline CDR1 and CDR2: SGHNT and YYREEE (reference sequence). In DNA, the CDR3 is TGTGCCAGCAGCAAAGACCCGGGACAGCCCACAAAAGGTGAGCAGTTCTTC. As protein: CASSKDPGQPTKGEQFF.

This rearrangement joins TRBV12-5 to TRBJ1-1, with D unresolved. The CDR3 totals 13 residues. Deletions cut 8 bases from V and 7 bases from J, with 17 bases between. Germline assignment: CDR1 LGHNT and CDR2 FRNRAP. The CDR3 sequence is CASRLADGSEAFF. The CDR3 DNA reads as TGTGCTAGTAGACTGGCTGACGGAAGTGAAGCTTTCTTT.

The chain combines TRBV29-1 with TRBJ2-3; 11 bases fit TRBD1. V dropped 5 bases and J dropped 11; count of bases not matched to a gene: 6. The germline gives CDR1 SQVTM, CDR2 ANQGSEA. The CDR3 spans 12 residues. In DNA, the CDR3 is TGCAGCGTTCTGGGGACAGGGGGGATGCAGTATTTT. Translation: CSVLGTGGMQYF.

The chain uses TRBV11-3 and TRBJ2-3; 7 nucleotides line up with TRBD1. Germline V gives CDR1 SGHNT, CDR2 YENEEA. The ends lost 1 base at V and 5 bases at J; junction bases unmatched: 3. This CDR3 comprises 14 residues. As DNA, the CDR3 is TGTGCCAGCAGCTTAGGACAGGGTGGAGATACGCAGTATTTT. Translated: CASSLGQGGDTQYF.

The V call is TRBV5-1, the J call TRBJ2-5; D possibly corresponds to TRBD1 (5 bases). Between the trimmed V and J ends, which lost 3 bases and 11 bases, there was a span of 11 bases. This CDR3 contains 11 residues. Germline CDR1 is SGHRS and CDR2 is YFSETQ. The CDR3 sequence is CASSSQGVQYF. The DNA of the CDR3 is TGCGCCAGCAGCTCCCAGGGCGTGCAGTACTTC.

The chain joins TRBV7-8 to TRBJ2-7; no clear D. Germline V CDR1 and CDR2: SGHVS, FQNEAQ. V lost 5 bases and J lost 3, with 5 bases in between. This CDR3 has 11 residues. CDR3 bases: TGTGCCAGCAGCCTCCGCTACGAGCAGTACTTC. Protein: CASSLRYEQYF.

The chain employs TRBV7-2 and TRBJ1-2; D gene unclear. Germline-derived CDR1 and CDR2 are SGHTA and FQGNSA. There are 14 residues in the CDR3. V was cut by 7 bases and J by 7 bases, with 19 bases left in between. CDR3 region: CASKRPGFGIGYTF. CDR3 DNA: TGTGCCAGCAAGCGACCCGGCTTCGGGATTGGCTACACCTTC. Looking up the rest from reference TRBV7-2 and TRBJ1-2 gives the full variable domain: GAGVSQSPSNKVTEKGKDVELRCDPISGHTALYWYRQSLGQGLEFLIYFQGNSAPDKSGLPSDRFSAERTGGSVSTLTIQRTQQEDSAVYLCASKRPGFGIGYTFGSGTRLTVV.

A remark on this clone: At one end the junction does not follow the germline gene, possibly because of a read error. The V gene is TRBV29-1, the J gene TRBJ2-2; weak D call: TRBD2 (5 bases). CDR3 length: 13 residues. Germline CDR1 is SQVTM and CDR2 is ANQGSEA. The CDR3 sequence is CSVDGMNTGELFF. The CDR3 bases are TGCAGCGTTGATGGGATGAACACCGGGGAACTGTTTTTT.

This sequence joins TRBV29-1 and TRBJ1-2, with D perhaps TRBD1 (6 bases). V shed 7 bases and J shed 8 bases, with 14 bases lying between them. Germline CDR1 and CDR2: SQVTM and ANQGSEA. The CDR3 extends over 11 amino acids. The CDR3 sequence is CSEGGAEGYTF. The CDR3 coding sequence is TGCAGCGAAGGGGGGGCGGAAGGCTACACCTTC.

The genes are TRBV30 and TRBJ2-3, with TRBD1 as a possible D gene (6 bases). The CDR3 totals 14 residues. Germline V CDR1 and CDR2: GTSNPN, SVGIG (reference sequence). The V end lost 0 bases, the J end lost 5 bases, and 12 bases lay between the germline ends. DNA of the CDR3: TGTGCCTGGAGTGTACAACAGGGACAAGATACGCAGTATTTT. Encoded protein: CAWSVQQGQDTQYF.

This sequence joins TRBV27 and TRBJ1-1; 8 positions match TRBD1. The germline gives CDR1 MNHEY, CDR2 SMNVEV (reference sequence). The CDR3 loop spans 14 amino acids. V shed 5 bases, J shed 8 bases, and the junction held 10 bases outside the gene matches. DNA of the CDR3: TGTGCCAGCAGTGACAGGGGCGGGAGGGGGGAAGCTTTCTTT. It encodes CASSDRGGRGEAFF.

The chain has TRBV4-3 and TRBJ2-7, with 8 bases identical to TRBD2. Germline CDR1 and CDR2: LGHNA and YSLEER. Germline trimming cut 2 bases from V and 2 bases from J; bases unmatched to any gene: 2. The CDR3 has 14 residues. This chain's CDR3 is CASSQLAGAYEQYF. DNA for the CDR3: TGCGCCAGCAGCCAACTAGCGGGTGCCTACGAGCAGTACTTC.

The chain employs TRBV10-1 and TRBJ1-1; the D gene is possibly TRBD1 (6 bases). V was shortened by 6 bases and J by 10 bases, with 15 bases between the two germline ends. The length of the CDR3 is 12 residues. CDR1 is WNHNN, CDR2 SYGVQD, per germline (reference sequence). The CDR3 nucleotides read TGCGCCAGCAGCAACGGGGGGCCGCGAGCTTTCTTT. This codes for CASSNGGPRAFF.

CDR3 bases: TGTGCCAGCAGTTCATTCTATGGCTACACCTTC. Amino acids: CASSSFYGYTF. The chain is built from TRBV27 and TRBJ1-2; no clear D. V shed 4 bases and J shed 4 bases, with 4 bases lying between them. This CDR3 is 11 amino acids long. Germline loops: CDR1 MNHEY, CDR2 SMNVEV (reference sequence).

The chain uses TRBV30 and TRBJ2-7; tentative D call: TRBD1 (6 bases). CDR3 length equals 13 residues. Germline-derived CDR1 and CDR2 are GTSNPN and SVGIG (reference sequence). Trimming removed 2 bases from V and 5 bases from J, with 13 bases in between. CDR3 sequence (DNA): TGTGCCTGGAGTACAGGGTCAGGTAACGAGCAGTACTTC. This gives the protein CAWSTGSGNEQYF. The whole variable domain, filled in from reference TRBV30 and TRBJ2-7, reads SQTIHQWPATLVQPVGSPLSLECTVEGTSNPNLYWYRQAAGRGLQLLFYSVGIGQISSEVPQNLSASRPQDRQFILSSKKLLLSDSGFYLCAWSTGSGNEQYFGPGTRLTVT.